These 11 T cell receptor beta chains were all obtained from the same sample, sequenced in a study of shared clonotypes between healthy human individuals. Profiling relied on immunoSEQ multiplex PCR, and the TCRdb table lists in-frame clones only, not all of them. The repertoire consists of roughly 1 million clones, with approximately 80% occurring once and the leading ten covering 0.5% to 0.6%. The sample comprised memory CD4+ T cells from PBMCs. Subset specified: CD45RA-negative fraction. The source is a man aged 18-30 years in good health. Some clones in this sample may be carry-over from other donors' samples.

As concerns this clone: The sample has other DNA sequences that encode this CDR3 too. The rearrangement joins TRBV11-2 to TRBJ1-4; no firm D call. From germline, CDR1 is SGHAT and CDR2 FQNNGV. Trimming removed 1 base from V and 0 bases from J, with 9 bases in between. This CDR3 has 16 residues. This CDR3 reads CASSLVGGATNEKLFF. The CDR3 nucleotides read TGTGCCAGCAGCTTAGTAGGAGGAGCAACTAATGAAAAACTGTTTTTT.

The chain has TRBV28 and TRBJ2-7, with D possibly being TRBD1 (5 bases). The CDR3 loop spans 14 amino acids. Deletions cut 1 base from V and 4 bases from J, with 11 bases between. Germline V gives CDR1 MDHEN, CDR2 SYDVKM. The CDR3 protein is CASSLFSGKYEQYF. DNA of the CDR3: TGTGCCAGCAGTTTATTCTCAGGGAAGTACGAGCAGTACTTC.

The V gene is TRBV19, the J gene TRBJ2-5, with 14 bases fitting TRBD2. CDR3 length equals 21 residues. Germline CDR1 is LNHDA and CDR2 is SQIVND (reference sequence). After removal of 5 bases from V and 2 bases from J, the junction contained 19 bases not matched to a gene. CDR3: CASSSGLAGVITRRGQETQYF. Written as DNA, the CDR3 is TGTGCCAGTAGTTCGGGACTAGCGGGGGTGATTACACGCCGGGGGCAAGAGACCCAGTACTTC.

In its sample, this clone was seen once. Other nucleotide sequences in the sample specify the same CDR3. The chain employs TRBV7-3 and TRBJ2-3, with D perhaps matching TRBD2 (6 bases). Between the trimmed V and J ends, which lost 4 bases and 3 bases, there was a span of 8 bases. There are 13 residues in the CDR3. CDR1 and CDR2 (germline): SGHTA, FQGTGA. CDR3 nucleotides: TGTGCCAGCAGCTCGGCGGGAACAGATACGCAGTATTTT. Its protein is CASSSAGTDTQYF.

The rearrangement links TRBV5-6 to TRBJ1-5; the D is unclear. The CDR3 length is 15 residues. V was pared by 0 bases and J by 1 base, with 8 bases between. Germline CDR1 and CDR2: SGHDT and YYEEEE. The CDR3 region has the DNA TGTGCCAGCAGCTTGGCCGCGGGGAGCAATCAGCCCCAGCATTTT. It codes for CASSLAAGSNQPQHF.

The rearrangement uses TRBV2 and TRBJ2-3; D may be TRBD1 (6 bases). Per germline, CDR1 SNHLY and CDR2 FYNNEI. This CDR3 has 16 amino acids. The V end was cut by 6 bases, the J end by 2 bases, with 18 bases between. The CDR3 sequence: CASRAPTGPFTDTQYF. The CDR3 DNA reads TGTGCCAGCAGAGCCCCGACAGGCCCATTCACAGATACGCAGTATTTT.

This clone was counted a single time. The chain links TRBV9 to TRBJ2-5; the match to TRBD1 covers 8 bases. Germline V CDR1 and CDR2: SGDLS, YYNGEE. J gave up 4 bases and V 3 bases, and 5 bases lay outside the gene matches. There are 14 residues in the CDR3. The chain's CDR3 is CASSARQGRETQYF. The CDR3 DNA reads TGTGCCAGCAGCGCGAGACAGGGGCGAGAGACCCAGTACTTC.

The DNA for the CDR3 is TGTGCCAGCAGCCCACCCCCCTTGAGAACCGGGGAGCTGTTTTTT. This sequence encodes CASSPPPLRTGELFF. The V call is TRBV11-2, the J call TRBJ2-2; no firm D call. This CDR3 is built from 15 residues. V lost 5 bases, J lost 5 bases, and 15 bases lay in between. Germline CDR1 reads SGHAT; CDR2 reads FQNNGV.

On this clone: In the same sample, other DNA sequences code for this CDR3. The chain links TRBV5-1 to TRBJ2-5; D may be TRBD2 (5 bases). The V end was cut by 2 bases, the J end by 4 bases, with 9 bases between. Germline-derived CDR1 and CDR2 are SGHRS and YFSETQ. This CDR3 region has 13 residues. This chain's CDR3 is CASSFGGRETQYF. DNA of the CDR3: TGCGCCAGCAGCTTTGGAGGACGAGAGACCCAGTACTTC.

The chain couples TRBV2 to TRBJ2-3; 9 bases line up with TRBD1. The ends lost 5 bases at V and 4 bases at J; junction bases unmatched: 4. Germline V CDR1 and CDR2: SNHLY, FYNNEI. CDR3 length equals 14 residues. CDR3 coding DNA: TGTGCCAGCAGTAGGGACAGGGCCTCAGATACGCAGTATTTT. Translation: CASSRDRASDTQYF.

The chain combines TRBV27 with TRBJ1-5; a weak D match, TRBD1 (6 bases). The V gene lost 7 bases and the J gene lost 4 bases, with 17 bases spanning the gap. Germline V gene sequence: CDR1 MNHEY, CDR2 SMNVEV (reference sequence). The CDR3 length is 15 residues. The CDR3 DNA follows: TGTGCCAGCACTCAATCCGGACAGAGTAATCAGCCCCAGCATTTT. Translating it yields CASTQSGQSNQPQHF.